A single sample is the source of the 16 T cell receptor beta chains below, sequenced in a study of T cells in Graves' hyperthyroidism and ophthalmopathy. There were TCR beta CDR3 regions amplified from RNA transcripts. The study used the HTBI primer set for a first-round RT-PCR of the TCR CDR3. MiXCR, run by TCRdb on the multiplex PCR reads, gives a single entry per CDR3 protein. The repertoire holds about 460,000 distinct CDR3 sequences, with about 22% as singletons. The sample consisted of blood. The receptors derive from a woman aged 70 to 79 with Graves' ophthalmopathy.

This clonotype has a count of ten or more. The chain is built from TRBV20-1 and TRBJ2-3, with 11 bases identical to TRBD2. The CDR3 runs 15 residues. Germline CDR1 and CDR2: DFQATT and SNEGSKA (reference sequence). J lost 6 bases, V lost 0 bases, and 5 bases had no gene match. CDR3 nucleotide sequence: TGCAGTGCTAGAGATCCGACTAGCGGGGCGGATACGCAGTATTTT. Its translation: CSARDPTSGADTQYF.

This clonotype has only a few counts. The chain uses TRBV30 and TRBJ1-5, with no clear D. Germline V gives CDR1 GTSNPN, CDR2 SVGIG (reference sequence). The CDR3 covers 13 residues. V was cut by 0 bases and J by 9 bases, with 12 bases left in between. The CDR3 is CAWSVKILGPQHF. CDR3 nucleotides: TGTGCCTGGAGTGTAAAGATACTAGGGCCCCAGCATTTT.

At least ten counts were recorded for this clonotype. The chain has TRBV7-2 and TRBJ2-2; 8 nucleotides agree with TRBD2. This CDR3 is built from 16 residues. The J segment lost 3 bases and the V segment lost 1 base, leaving 4 bases of the junction unmatched. The germline V gene has CDR1 SGHTA and CDR2 FQGNSA. CDR3 sequence reads: CASSLETSVYTGELFF. DNA for the CDR3: TGTGCCAGCAGCTTAGAGACTAGCGTATACACCGGGGAGCTGTTTTTT.

The sample holds many counts of this clonotype. The chain combines TRBV29-1 with TRBJ2-3; D is undetermined. Trimming pared 0 bases from V and 7 bases from J, leaving 8 bases between. Per the germline V gene, CDR1 is SQVTM and CDR2 is ANQGSEA. The CDR3 covers 12 residues. CDR3 loop: CSVEESANTQYF. The CDR3 nucleotides read TGCAGCGTTGAAGAAAGTGCGAATACGCAGTATTTT.

This clonotype has only a few counts. The chain couples TRBV5-6 to TRBJ2-1, with 9 bases aligning to TRBD2. The CDR3 has 16 residues. The V gene's germline CDR1 is SGHDT and CDR2 YYEEEE. Germline trimming cut 2 bases from V and 8 bases from J; bases unmatched to any gene: 11. As DNA, the CDR3 is TGTGCCAGCAGCTTCCACCTAGCGGGATATTCCGATGAGCAGTTCTTC. This gives the protein CASSFHLAGYSDEQFF. Full variable domain (remainder filled in from reference TRBV5-6 and TRBJ2-1): DAGVTQSPTHLIKTRGQQVTLRCSPKSGHDTVSWYQQALGQGPQFIFQYYEEEERQRGNFPDRFSGHQFPNYSSELNVNALLLGDSALYLCASSFHLAGYSDEQFFGPGTRLTVL.

This clonotype was detected a few times. V gene TRBV20-1 combines with J gene TRBJ1-1; 7 nucleotides align to TRBD1. The trim removed 3 bases at V and 5 bases at J, leaving 9 bases unmatched. CDR3 length equals 14 residues. The germline V gene has CDR1 DFQATT and CDR2 SNEGSKA (reference sequence). As DNA, the CDR3 is TGCAGTGCTAGCCCACAGGGGCTAAGAACTGAAGCTTTCTTT. This codes for CSASPQGLRTEAFF.

This clonotype has ten or more counts. The chain couples TRBV6-1 to TRBJ1-1, with D perhaps matching TRBD1 (6 bases). Germline loops: CDR1 MNHNS, CDR2 SASEGT. The CDR3 length is 15 residues. V lost 4 bases to trimming and J lost 1 base, with 13 bases between them. DNA for the CDR3: TGTGCCAGCAGTGGCCAACAGGGTTGGAACACTGAAGCTTTCTTT. This translates into CASSGQQGWNTEAFF.

This clonotype was counted ten times or more. The rearrangement joins TRBV28 to TRBJ1-1; 8 nucleotides line up with TRBD1. Looked up from germline, CDR1 is MDHEN and CDR2 is SYDVKM. The V gene end was trimmed by 10 bases and the J gene end by 1 base; junction bases not matched to a gene: 14. The length of the CDR3 is 16 residues. The CDR3: CATTVYPGQGNTEAFF. For the CDR3, the DNA is TGTGCCACCACAGTTTACCCCGGACAGGGGAACACTGAAGCTTTCTTT.

The J gene is TRBJ2-1, the V gene TRBV5-1; 12 nucleotides match TRBD1. The junction had 10 bases not matched to a gene; V was cut back by 4 bases and J by 8 bases. The CDR3 totals 16 residues. In germline, CDR1 is SGHRS, CDR2 YFSETQ. The CDR3 DNA follows: TGCGCCAGCAGCGGGGGGACAGGGGGCGCGTCCCATGAGCAGTTCTTC. Protein sequence: CASSGGTGGASHEQFF. Filled out from reference TRBV5-1 and TRBJ2-1, the complete variable domain reads KAGVTQTPRYLIKTRGQQVTLSCSPISGHRSVSWYQQTPGQGLQFLFEYFSETQRNKGNFPGRFSGRQFSNSRSEMNVSTLELGDSALYLCASSGGTGGASHEQFFGPGTRLTVL.

The rearrangement joins TRBV5-1 to TRBJ2-1, with TRBD2 identical over 12 bases. The CDR3 is made up of 15 amino acids. In germline, CDR1 is SGHRS, CDR2 YFSETQ. The junction had 5 bases not matched to a gene; V was cut back by 0 bases and J by 10 bases. As DNA, the CDR3 is TGCGCCAGCAGCTTGGGACTAGCGGGAGAAGGGGAGCAGTTCTTC. This gives the protein CASSLGLAGEGEQFF.

This clonotype was observed at least ten times. V gene TRBV11-3 combines with J gene TRBJ2-1, with TRBD2 matching over 8 bases. In germline, CDR1 is SGHNT, CDR2 YENEEA. This CDR3 is 16 amino acids long. The V segment lost 0 bases and the J segment 8 bases; nucleotides outside the gene matches: 9. The CDR3 sequence: CASSLEGTRTFDEQFF. CDR3 coding DNA: TGTGCCAGCAGCTTAGAGGGGACTAGGACGTTCGATGAGCAGTTCTTC.

V usage is TRBV18 and J usage is TRBJ1-1; 10 bases align to TRBD1. V trimming: 6 bases; J trimming: 1 base; junction bases outside the gene matches: 8. The CDR3 is made up of 16 amino acids. Germline assignment: CDR1 KGHSH and CDR2 LQKENI. The CDR3 nucleotides are TGTGCCAGCTCGCCTCGGGACAGGGGTTCGAACACTGAAGCTTTCTTT. Translated: CASSPRDRGSNTEAFF.

In regard to this clonotype: A much larger clone is a single base away; this may be a read error. The chain joins TRBV7-9 to TRBJ2-2; TRBD2 might be the D (7 bases). This CDR3 region has 16 residues. The ends were cut back, 3 bases at V and 5 bases at J, with 16 bases in the middle. The germline V gene has CDR1 SEHNR and CDR2 FQNEAQ (reference sequence). The CDR3: CASSFLGGGRTGELFF. CDR3 sequence (DNA): TGTGCCAGCAGCTTTCTAGGGGGAGGGCGAACCGGGGAGCTGTTTTTT.

The table lists this clonotype with many counts. This sequence joins TRBV11-2 and TRBJ2-7; D gene unclear. This CDR3 region has 15 residues. V lost 3 bases to trimming and J lost 1 base, with 13 bases between them. CDR1 and CDR2 (germline): SGHAT, FQNNGV. The CDR3 spells CASSFRQVRSYEQYF. CDR3 sequence (DNA): TGTGCCAGCAGCTTTCGGCAGGTCAGGTCCTACGAGCAGTACTTC.

The chain links TRBV5-8 to TRBJ2-3; the D gene is possibly TRBD2 (6 bases). The V gene lost 10 bases and the J gene lost 2 bases, with 11 bases spanning the gap. This CDR3 has 12 amino acids. The germline CDR1 and CDR2 sequences are SGHTS and YDEGEE. The CDR3 loop is CAGSGPTDTQYF. The CDR3 coding sequence is TGTGCCGGTAGCGGACCCACAGATACGCAGTATTTT. The variable domain in full, completed from reference TRBV5-8 and TRBJ2-3, reads EAGVTQSPTHLIKTRGQQATLRCSPISGHTSVYWYQQALGLGLQFLLWYDEGEERNRGNFPPRFSGRQFPNYSSELNVNALELEDSALYLCAGSGPTDTQYFGPGTRLTVL.

This clonotype was observed a handful of times. V is TRBV7-8 and J is TRBJ2-1, with TRBD2 matching over 8 bases. The CDR3 consists of 15 residues. Germline CDR1 reads SGHVS; CDR2 reads FQNEAQ. V was pared by 5 bases and J by 5 bases, with 8 bases of the junction left unmatched. The CDR3 loop is CASSHRGGWDNEQFF. Here the CDR3 DNA reads TGTGCCAGCAGCCATCGGGGGGGTTGGGACAATGAGCAGTTCTTC.